This T cell receptor (beta chain) was retrieved from a study of blood T cell repertoires in COVID-19. Study at large: The study drew acute and convalescent COVID-19 samples from the United States, Italy and Spain.

Per the study methods: Reference gene primer amplification in the assay estimated nucleated cell counts. The protocol was immunoSEQ multiplex PCR, while the TCRdb copy is restricted to in-frame clones and leaves out a portion. V and J calls and clone size come straight from that table; D and trimming were deduced from the DNA. The table shows over 100,000 clones, with around three quarters occurring only once. The CDR3 has 14 residues. In germline, CDR1 is MNHEY, CDR2 SMNVEV (reference sequence). V lost 4 bases, J lost 7 bases, and 5 bases stayed unmatched. The TCR comes from a human donor in a cohort sampled during active or convalescent COVID-19. Sequenced input: peripheral blood. The rearrangement links TRBV27 to TRBJ2-2, with 8 bases lining up with TRBD1. DNA for the CDR3: TGTGCCAGCAGTTATCGACAGGGGTTCGGGGAGCTGTTTTTT. Encoded protein: CASSYRQGFGELFF.